This note documents a single T cell receptor beta chain sequence. Naive CD8 cells comprised CD45RO-negative, CCR7-positively selected cells, excluding terminally differentiated effector memory CD45RA+ cells. Sequencing used immunoSEQ multiplex PCR; TCRdb keeps in-frame clones, though not all of them. The profile shows around 600,000 clones, 95% of them singletons. This sample is part of a study of shared clonotypes between healthy human individuals. The source is a woman younger than 45 in good health. Sequences were obtained from naive CD8+ T cells sorted from blood.

The CDR3 DNA reads TGTGCCAGTAGTTTCGGGACTAGCGGGAGGAATGAGCAGTTCTTC. It yields the protein CASSFGTSGRNEQFF. The chain links TRBV19 to TRBJ2-1; the match to TRBD2 covers 15 bases. Trimming removed 5 bases from V and 7 bases from J; junction bases left unmatched: 3. Germline V lookup: CDR1 LNHDA, CDR2 SQIVND (reference sequence). CDR3 length equals 15 residues.